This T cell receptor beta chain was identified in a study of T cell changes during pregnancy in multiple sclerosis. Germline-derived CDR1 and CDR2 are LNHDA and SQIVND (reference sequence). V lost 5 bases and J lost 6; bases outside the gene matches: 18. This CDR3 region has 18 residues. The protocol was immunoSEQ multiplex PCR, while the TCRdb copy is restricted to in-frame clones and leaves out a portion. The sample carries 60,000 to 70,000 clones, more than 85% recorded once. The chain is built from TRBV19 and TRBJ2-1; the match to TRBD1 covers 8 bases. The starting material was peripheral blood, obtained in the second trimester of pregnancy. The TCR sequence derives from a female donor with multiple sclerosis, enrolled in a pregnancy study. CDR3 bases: TGTGCCAGTAGTTTTTGGACAGGGCGTAACTATCCGGGCAATGAGCAGTTCTTC. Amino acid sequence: CASSFWTGRNYPGNEQFF.